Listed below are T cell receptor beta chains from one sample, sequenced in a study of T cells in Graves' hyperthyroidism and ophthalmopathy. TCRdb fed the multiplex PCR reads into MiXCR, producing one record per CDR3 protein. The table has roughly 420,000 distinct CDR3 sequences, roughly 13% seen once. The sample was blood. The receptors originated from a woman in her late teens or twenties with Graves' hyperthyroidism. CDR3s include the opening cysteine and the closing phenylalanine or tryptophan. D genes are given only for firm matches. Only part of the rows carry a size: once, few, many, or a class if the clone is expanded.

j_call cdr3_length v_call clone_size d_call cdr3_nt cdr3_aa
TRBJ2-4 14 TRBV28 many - TGTGCCAGCAGTCTGCCGGGACGGGAAAACATTCAGTACTTC CASSLPGRENIQYF
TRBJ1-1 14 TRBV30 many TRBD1 TGTGCCTGGAGTGAGGGGGCGCGGAGCACTGAAGCTTTCTTT CAWSEGARSTEAFF
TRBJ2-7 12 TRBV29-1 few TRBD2 TGCAGCGTTGTCGGGGGGGGGTACGAGCAGTACTTC CSVVGGGYEQYF
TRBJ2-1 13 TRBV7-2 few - TGTGCCAGCAGATTTACTGGGGGCAATGAGCAGTTCTTC CASRFTGGNEQFF
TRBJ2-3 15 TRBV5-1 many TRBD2 TGCGCCAGCAGCTTCCTAGCGGGAGAGACAGATACGCAGTATTTT CASSFLAGETDTQYF
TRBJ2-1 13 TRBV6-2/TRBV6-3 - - TGTGCCAGCAGTTACGGGGTTTACAATGAGCAGTTCTTC CASSYGVYNEQFF
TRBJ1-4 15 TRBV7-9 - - TGTGCCAGCAGCTTGAACAGGGCCGTTAATGAAAAACTGTTTTTT CASSLNRAVNEKLFF
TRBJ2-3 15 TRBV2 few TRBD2 TGTGCCGGTAGGGACTACTCTTCCAGCACAGATACGCAGTATTTT CAGRDYSSSTDTQYF
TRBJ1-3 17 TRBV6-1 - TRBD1 TGTGCCAGCAGTGGATCCACAGGGGTTGATTTTGGAAACACCATATATTTT CASSGSTGVDFGNTIYF
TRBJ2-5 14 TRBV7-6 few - TGTGCCAGCAGCCCGCAGACAGGCCTAAAGACCCAGTACTTC CASSPQTGLKTQYF
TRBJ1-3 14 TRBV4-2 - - TGTGCCAGCAGCCAAGATTCGGATGGAAACACCATATATTTT CASSQDSDGNTIYF
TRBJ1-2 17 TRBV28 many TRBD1 TGTGCCAGCAGTTTGGGGGGTTTGACAGGGGGCTTTTATGGCTACACCTTC CASSLGGLTGGFYGYTF
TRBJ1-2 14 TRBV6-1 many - TGTGCCAGCAGAACACCCGAGACAGGCGGGGGCTACACCTTC CASRTPETGGGYTF
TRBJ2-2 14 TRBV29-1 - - TGCAGCGTTGAATGGGGAAGGAACACCGGGGAGCTGTTTTTT CSVEWGRNTGELFF
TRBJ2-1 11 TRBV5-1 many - TGCGCCAGCAGCCGTGGGGACGAGCAGTTCTTC CASSRGDEQFF